The 10 T cell receptor beta chains in this list originate from one sample, sequenced in a study of blood T cell repertoires in COVID-19. Using immunoSEQ multiplex PCR, the repertoire was profiled, and TCRdb retains in-frame clones only, with some absent. The sample shows about 200,000 clones, roughly 94% of them seen only once. Material: peripheral blood. The receptors come from a man younger than 40 with acute or convalescent COVID-19.

The chain couples TRBV18 to TRBJ2-1, with D possibly being TRBD1 (5 bases). Germline values: CDR1 KGHSH, CDR2 LQKENI. The CDR3 contains 14 residues. V lost 1 base to trimming and J lost 7 bases, with 11 bases between them. CDR3 nucleotides: TGTGCCAGCTCACCACAGGGGCTGATGAATGAGCAGTTCTTC. This codes for CASSPQGLMNEQFF.

The chain is built from TRBV7-2 and TRBJ2-3, with TRBD2 as a possible D gene (6 bases). This CDR3 is 14 amino acids long. The ends were cut back, 4 bases at V and 0 bases at J, with 8 bases in the middle. Germline loops: CDR1 SGHTA, CDR2 FQGNSA. The CDR3 spells CASSSSGSTDTQYF. The CDR3 nucleotides read TGTGCCAGCAGCTCGAGCGGGAGCACAGATACGCAGTATTTT.

There are a few counts of this clone. V is TRBV6-5 and J is TRBJ1-1, with TRBD1 as a possible D gene (5 bases). Germline V CDR1 and CDR2: MNHEY, SVGAGI. V was clipped by 8 bases and J by 1 base, with 11 bases between them. CDR3 size: 13 residues. In DNA form, the CDR3 reads TGTGCCAGCGAGCGCAGGGAGAACACTGAAGCTTTCTTT. Protein: CASERRENTEAFF.

This clone was counted once. CDR3 in DNA: TGCGCCAGCAGCGTACGGGAGGCCGGGAACAATGAGCAGTTCTTC. Translation: CASSVREAGNNEQFF. The chain is built from TRBV5-1 and TRBJ2-1; 7 bases fit TRBD2. The germline gives CDR1 SGHRS, CDR2 YFSETQ. CDR3 length equals 15 residues. V was pared by 4 bases and J by 5 bases, with 9 bases of the junction left unmatched.

This rearrangement joins TRBV13 to TRBJ2-1; 8 bases map to TRBD1. The junction had 5 bases not matched to a gene; V was cut back by 2 bases and J by 2 bases. This CDR3 has 16 residues. In germline, CDR1 is PRHDT, CDR2 FYEKMQ (reference sequence). CDR3 amino acids: CASSLRTGGAYNEQFF. The CDR3 DNA follows: TGTGCCAGCAGCTTAAGAACAGGGGGAGCCTACAATGAGCAGTTCTTC.

This clone was seen a handful of times. The V and J genes are TRBV5-6 and TRBJ2-7, with D tentatively TRBD1 (5 bases). The CDR3 runs to 15 residues. V shed 1 base and J shed 0 bases, with 11 bases lying between them. The germline CDR1 and CDR2 sequences are SGHDT and YYEEEE. CDR3 protein: CASSLSSGLSYEQYF. The CDR3 DNA follows: TGTGCCAGCAGCTTGTCGTCAGGGCTCTCCTACGAGCAGTACTTC.

V is TRBV18 and J is TRBJ1-1, with no clear D. Germline CDR1 and CDR2: KGHSH and LQKENI. The CDR3 is made up of 15 amino acids. V lost 8 bases and J lost 0, with 16 bases in between. CDR3 sequence: CASHHSGVMNTEAFF. The CDR3 DNA reads TGTGCCAGCCACCACTCCGGGGTTATGAACACTGAAGCTTTCTTT. Complete variable domain (other parts from reference TRBV18 and TRBJ1-1): NAGVMQNPRHLVRRRGQEARLRCSPMKGHSHVYWYRQLPEEGLKFMVYLQKENIIDESGMPKERFSAEFPKEGPSILRIQQVVRGDSAAYFCASHHSGVMNTEAFFGQGTRLTVV.

The rearrangement joins TRBV2 to TRBJ2-4; tentatively, D is TRBD1 (5 bases). Germline V gene data show CDR1 as SNHLY and CDR2 as FYNNEI. V shed 3 bases and J shed 1 base, with 7 bases lying between them. There are 14 residues in the CDR3. The chain's CDR3 is CASSETAAKNIQYF. CDR3 coding DNA: TGTGCCAGCAGTGAGACAGCGGCCAAAAACATTCAGTACTTC.

The V and J genes are TRBV29-1 and TRBJ2-3; a possible D gene is TRBD2 (5 bases). The V gene's germline CDR1 is SQVTM and CDR2 ANQGSEA. The CDR3 length is 11 residues. Trimming stripped 7 bases from V and 3 bases from J, with 8 bases between. The CDR3 bases are TGCAGCGCCCGGAGGACAGATACGCAGTATTTT. It yields the protein CSARRTDTQYF.

V gene TRBV12-3 or TRBV12-4 combines with J gene TRBJ2-1; D is uncertain. Trimming removed 6 bases at V and 9 bases at J, with 12 bases between. CDR3 length: 12 amino acids. The CDR3 DNA follows: TGTGCCAGCAGGAATGTCATCGGTGAGCAGTTCTTC. The encoded protein is CASRNVIGEQFF.